This TCR beta chain comes out of a study of blood T cells in healthy people across ages. A second roughly 6 to 11 cycle PCR used barcoded and J-beta primers. TCRdb independently ran MiXCR on the 5' RACE reads; one entry per CDR3 protein. The repertoire holds about 1 million distinct CDR3 sequences, roughly a quarter seen once, with around 0.75% in the top ten. This clonotype showed up just a few times. Its specificity is unknown. CDR1 is SNHLY and CDR2 is FYNNEI in the germline V gene. Trimming shortened V by 6 bases and J by 0 bases, and 8 bases separated the two germline ends. This CDR3 has 13 amino acids. Whole-study findings and limits: In the absence of known donor CMV status, changes in expanded clonotypes were possibly confounded.

In addition, the sample was reused for a study of T cells of mothers and their children. As that study records: Maternal samples each gave over 9 million TCR beta CDR3 reads, and child samples roughly 3 million each.

What was sequenced was blood. The clonotype originates from a girl between 2 and 10 years old in good health. This chain connects TRBV2 to TRBJ1-1; D not certain. This CDR3 reads CASRLLVNTEAFF. DNA for the CDR3: TGTGCCAGCAGGCTACTCGTGAACACTGAAGCTTTCTTT. The full variable domain, in which reference TRBV2 and TRBJ1-1 provide the parts outside the CDR3, is EPEVTQTPSHQVTQMGQEVILRCVPISNHLYFYWYRQILGQKVEFLVSFYNNEISEKSEIFDDQFSVERPDGSNFTLKIRSTKLEDSAMYFCASRLLVNTEAFFGQGTRLTVV.